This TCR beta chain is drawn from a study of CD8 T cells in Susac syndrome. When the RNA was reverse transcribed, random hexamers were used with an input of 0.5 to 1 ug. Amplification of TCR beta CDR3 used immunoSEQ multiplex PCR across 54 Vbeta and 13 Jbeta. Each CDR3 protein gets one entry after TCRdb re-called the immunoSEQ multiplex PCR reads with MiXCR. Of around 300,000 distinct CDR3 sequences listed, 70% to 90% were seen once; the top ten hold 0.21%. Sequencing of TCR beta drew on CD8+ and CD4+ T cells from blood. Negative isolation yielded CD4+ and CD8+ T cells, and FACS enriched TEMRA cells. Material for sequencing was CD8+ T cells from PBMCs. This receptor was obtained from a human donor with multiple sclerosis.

The CDR3 loop reads CASSPPREGYEQYF. In DNA, the CDR3 is TGTGCCAGCAGCCCACCCCGGGAAGGCTACGAGCAGTACTTC. The chain joins TRBV7-9 to TRBJ2-7, with D possibly being TRBD2 (5 bases). CDR1 SEHNR and CDR2 FQNEAQ come from the germline V gene (reference sequence). CDR3 size: 14 residues. V gave up 5 bases and J gave up 3 bases, with 14 bases separating them.